This T cell receptor (beta chain) was observed in a study of identifying expanded T cells in peripheral blood. Findings and limits, study-wide: Approximately two-week clone count variance significantly increased as total template count grew. Differentially abundant clones: about 1.2 between replicates, around 17 at roughly 2 weeks, less than 20 at four.

Healthy donors had no documented immune events, such as infections, while sampled. On this clone itself: Its antigen is undetermined.

Clones were sequenced by immunoSEQ multiplex PCR, and TCRdb holds only the in-frame ones, with some missing. The repertoire holds about 52,000 clones, with approximately 79% as singletons. With 5 bases clipped from V and 0 bases from J, the junction kept 7 bases outside the gene matches. This CDR3 comprises 15 residues. Germline loops: CDR1 MNHEY, CDR2 SMNVEV (reference sequence). The sequenced sample was blood. This receptor was identified in a person between 18 and 75 years old in good health. The chain couples TRBV27 to TRBJ2-7; the match to TRBD1 covers 7 bases. The CDR3 DNA reads TGTGCCAGCAGTACCACGGACAGGAGCTCCTACGAGCAGTACTTC. Amino acids: CASSTTDRSSYEQYF.